This T cell receptor (beta chain) originates from a study of cytomegalovirus exposure and HLA in healthy donors (dated by TCRdb to 2016 to 2017). With respect to the entire study: According to an earlier analysis of several hundred of the donors, about 179 million T cells yielded 117 million unique TCR beta sequences and 276 Gb of sequence data. High-throughput TCR immunosequencing, statistical association of individual TCRs with disease status, and machine learning were combined to predict cytomegalovirus infection status. Typing coverage differed by locus: A, B, C, DRB1 and DQB1 were typed in about 620-640 donors, DQA1 in 522, DPA1 in some 600, and DPB1 in around 440. Every discovery cohort repertoire had been produced on one sequencing platform. Five DR-DQ haplotypes were treated as single units for association and clustering because of strong linkage in the cohort. A later analysis re-examined previously published TCR beta repertoires from more than 650 donors and added high-resolution HLA genotyping to investigate patterns of TCR occurrence. The study aimed to test whether cataloging public T cell receptors could reveal signatures of past pathogen exposure. An early release that covered fewer than 800 HLA-typed donors contained approximately 300 gigabases of sequencing data and about 84 million unique TCR sequences. On average, roughly 200,000 unique TCR beta nucleotide sequences were sequenced per donor among fewer than 500 genotyped donors of the cohort, with roughly 18% of those sequences being non-productive. HLA typing covered class I and class II loci at four-digit resolution. The study used immunosequencing to profile the T cell repertoires of hundreds of subjects and linked those repertoires to cytomegalovirus serostatus. Along with the 666-subject first cohort, a separate validation cohort of over a hundred different subjects was used. Genome-wide SNP genotypes for about 65% of the 666 donors were used in a later genetic analysis, which treated that subset as a discovery cohort. An earlier analysis of approximately 500 of the donors applied high-throughput TCR beta sequencing to assess whether each TCR beta V gene segment acted as functional or pseudogenic. Rather than using new phenotypic data, the later analysis identified candidate immune exposures from TCR beta sequences and from how often those sequences occurred across donors. Among the approximately 400 genotyped donors, about 83% belonged to the genetic ancestry cluster associated with self-reported Caucasian donors. Donor age, sex, ethnicity and CMV serostatus were collected together with the repertoire data. The paper's findings and limits, for the study overall: In the study, about 150 TCR beta chains were listed as associated with cytomegalovirus. A later analysis associated 15,000 or so TCR beta sequences with specific HLA alleles at a false discovery rate of 0.05. A cluster of highly shared sequence variants was judged likely to represent a technical artifact of the sequencing pipeline. Because counts were too low, about 15 rarely observed V segments, including chromosome 9 orphons, were left out of the earlier analysis of 500 to 650 of the donors. It was suggested by the authors that the approach could potentially be generalized to other disease states and immunological phenotypes. In a later analysis, most CMV-associated TCR beta chains were found to appear HLA-restricted, with HLA associations seemingly driven largely by CMV exposure. In vitro tests confirmed that three of the cytomegalovirus-associated TCR beta chains recognize cytomegalovirus antigens. Compared with the roughly 600-donor mean, donors in an Asian-associated ancestry cluster had fewer N-insertions in productive TCRs, according to a later genetic analysis. V-gene and J-gene trimming of TCR beta chains was associated with a missense DCLRE1C variant in a later genetic analysis, and the association was replicated in an independent cohort. According to a later analysis, TCR association rates differed among HLA loci, with DRB1 alleles showing the most associated TCRs and HLA-C alleles showing the fewest. The classifier was reported to diagnose cytomegalovirus status with high specificity and sensitivity in both the original and validation cohorts. CMV serostatus was the only immune exposure information available for the cohort. When HLA alleles, especially DR and DQ, strongly co-occurred, attributing TCR associations to individual alleles was difficult. According to a later analysis, parvovirus B19, influenza, CMV and Epstein-Barr virus appeared linked to several top co-occurrence clusters. Correlated functional status among segregating V segments might reflect linkage disequilibrium, but an unknown experimental factor could not be ruled out. The cohort was sequenced for TCR beta chains only, and without alpha or paired-chain data the features that could be detected were limited. Because some donors lacked HLA typing at each locus, the association tests relied only on the typed subset. In a later analysis, HLA-associated TCR beta chains showed more clonal expansion and lower generation probabilities than non-associated chains that were equally common. Presence/absence analyses assumed roughly uniform sequencing depth across donors, an assumption that may not hold. Broadly in line with IMGT annotations, most TCR beta V segments showed up in productive rearrangements about 87% or about 30% of the time in an earlier analysis of about 500 of the donors. Most TCR sequences were seen in very few donors, while some public TCRs were found in many individuals. A further reported finding was that TCR beta sequences accurately predicted the HLA-A and HLA-B alleles for most subjects in the first cohort.

The cohort consisted of 670 or so healthy bone marrow donors. Cohort members were all nominally healthy when sampled, although unrecorded immune exposures were likely present. The donor was CMV seronegative and belonged to the group of around 350 seronegative cohort members. Each donor provided a peripheral blood sample, and peripheral blood mononuclear cells were used for TCR beta sequencing. Genomic DNA extraction from the blood cell samples was performed with the Qiagen DNeasy Blood Extraction Kit. Comment on this clone: Its antigen specificity is not known. No quality values exist for individual bases; no much larger clone is one base distant.

The method was the immunoSEQ multiplex PCR assay. For the multiplex PCR, a mixture combining 60 forward primers for TCR Vbeta segments and 13 reverse primers for TCR Jbeta segments was used. The CDR3 region of rearranged TCR beta genes was amplified from genomic DNA by a multiplex PCR assay. The Illumina HiSeq System was used to sequence the amplified TCR beta libraries as 87-base-pair reads. Regarding the original processing steps: A later analysis counted approximately 76 million unique TCR beta chains across the 666 repertoires, and 9.5 million to 11 million of these chains were shared by at least two donors. Raw reads were error-corrected and collapsed into unique sequences by a nearest-neighbor algorithm in which closely related sequences were merged to remove PCR and sequencing errors. To assign V, D and J gene segments, CDR3 sequences were aligned to IMGT reference sequences. For a sequence to be retained, a match of at least six nucleotides was required to both a V gene segment and a J gene segment. A rearrangement was called productive if the CDR3 had no stop codons and remained in frame with V and J, and every other rearrangement was called non-productive. Following IMGT convention, CDR3 was defined as the stretch from the second conserved V-encoded cysteine up to the conserved J-encoded phenylalanine. Sequences without an unambiguous match to a single V gene segment were excluded from the earlier analysis of about 630 of the donors. In an earlier analysis of a few hundred of the donors, V segments were called functional above 56.7% productive rearrangements and were called segregating when the between-donor standard deviation exceeded 5%. A statistical classification framework was built to diagnose cytomegalovirus status from the catalog of TCR beta chain sequences. V and J gene assignment, in a later analysis, came from comparing TCR nucleotide sequences with IMGT/GENE-DB human TR gene sequences. The TCRdist pipeline was used in a later analysis to assign CDR3 sequences and most-parsimonious VDJ recombination scenarios. In a later analysis, each TCR beta chain was defined by its CDR3 amino acid sequence together with its V-gene family, and reads lacking a unique V-gene family were excluded. As a way to deal with suspected cross-contamination and a sequencing artifact, a later analysis dropped hundreds of nucleotide sequences that were highly shared and had low generation probability. For each public chain, a later analysis derived a clonal expansion index from normalized ranks of inferred template counts within each repertoire. In a later analysis, generation probabilities were computed with a VDJ recombination model fitted to out-of-frame rearrangements, and the resulting probabilities were checked against IGoR. In a later analysis, hypergeometric tests were used to score TCR-TCR, TCR-HLA and TCR-CMV co-occurrence, with a repertoire-size bias correction applied to TCR pairs. A later analysis estimated false discovery rates by permuting HLA or CMV assignments 20 times. In a later analysis, co-occurring TCRs were grouped using DBSCAN, and TCRdist sequence similarity was added for clustering within HLA-allele-positive subsets. Repertoires with fewer than 30,000 or more than 120,000 public chains were left out of co-occurrence clustering, as were several repertoires with anomalous nucleotide sharing. Sourced from immuneACCESS, this table was stored by TCRdb with only in-frame sequences that have V and J called. A share of the clones is absent; for the studies checked, an unresolved V gene accounts for under half, and the remainder has no known explanation. D and trimming were read from the DNA, whereas the V and J calls and clone size are those reported in that table. This sample has 80,000 or so clones in its table, and about four fifths of those were observed once. Jointly, the top ten make up under 4% of the sample.

This sequence was found in a man between 35 and 55 years old in good health and CMV-seronegative. The sample comprised PBMCs.

The CDR3 region: CASSVAPQERDNTGELFF. The sequenced DNA is TGTGCCAGCAGCGTAGCCCCCCAAGAGAGGGATAACACCGGGGAGCTGTTTTTT. The rearranged chain carries TRBV9 and TRBJ2-2; the D gene is perhaps TRBD2, from 5 matching bases. The CDR3 measures 18 amino acids from cysteine to phenylalanine. Of the read, only the CDR3 DNA is kept; its 54 bases are in frame from base 1. V lost 0 bases and J lost 2 bases; the stretch between them is 17 bases long. Via the germline V gene, CDR1 is SGDLS and CDR2 YYNGEE. The reference TRBV9 and TRBJ2-2 proteins fill in what lies around the CDR3, so the full variable domain reads DSGVTQTPKHLITATGQRVTLRCSPRSGDLSVYWYQQSLDQGLQFLIQYYNGEERAKGNILERFSAQQFPDLHSELNLSSLELGDSALYFCASSVAPQERDNTGELFFGEGSRLTVL.